This T cell receptor beta chain was obtained from a study of T-cell reconstitution after alpha-beta-depleted transplantation in children. For TCRbeta, the library was prepared with unique molecular identifiers. Each CDR3 protein gets one entry after TCRdb re-called the PCR reads with MiXCR. In the table there are approximately 520,000 distinct CDR3 sequences, about 33% of which are singletons. The CDR3 totals 15 residues. Germline CDR1 SGHRS, CDR2 YFSETQ. The V end lost 0 bases, the J end lost 8 bases, and 15 bases lay between the germline ends. This clonotype appeared a few times. The TCR was taken from a human donor who donated a stem cell graft to a child with aplastic anemia. This chain joins TRBV5-1 and TRBJ2-4, with a possible D match to TRBD2 (6 bases). The specimen was PBMCs from the stem cell graft donor, collected from the stem cell graft. CDR3 nucleotides: TGCGCCAGCAGCTTGGCCGCGGGGAATGAGTACATTCAGTACTTC. Translated: CASSLAAGNEYIQYF.